The 28 T cell receptor beta chains given below trace back to one sample, sequenced in a study of T-cell memory formation after mild COVID-19. MiXCR, run by TCRdb on the 5' RACE reads, gives a single entry per CDR3 protein. The table records hundreds of thousands of distinct CDR3 sequences, roughly an eighth of them present only once. Specimen: PBMCs or a T cell subset sorted from them (not recorded which). These receptors originate from a man between 18 and 29 years old who had mild COVID-19 (a few samples of this study predate the infection). Cell type and time point are not known.

In its sample, this clonotype was seen many times. The chain is built from TRBV5-1 and TRBJ2-2; a possible D gene is TRBD1 (5 bases). The CDR3 totals 15 residues. Germline V gives CDR1 SGHRS, CDR2 YFSETQ. Between the trimmed V and J ends, which lost 3 bases and 4 bases, there was a span of 13 bases. This CDR3 is CASSYRTPVTGELFF. In DNA form, the CDR3 reads TGCGCCAGCAGCTATCGGACACCAGTCACCGGGGAGCTGTTTTTT.

The rearrangement links TRBV5-1 to TRBJ1-6; 8 nucleotides match TRBD1. Germline V gene data show CDR1 as SGHRS and CDR2 as YFSETQ. V shed 5 bases and J 10 bases; nucleotides not matched to a gene: 2. CDR3 size: 12 residues. CDR3 sequence: CASRDRDSPLHF. CDR3 DNA: TGCGCCAGCAGGGACAGGGACTCACCCCTCCACTTT.

The V call is TRBV12-3 or TRBV12-4, the J call TRBJ1-5; D is undetermined. This CDR3 has 15 amino acids. The V end was cut by 4 bases, the J end by 5 bases, with 15 bases between. CDR3 bases: TGTGCCAGCAGTTCCAGGTTCGAGTCGGATCAGCCCCAGCATTTT. Translated: CASSSRFESDQPQHF.

This clonotype was counted between two and nine times. The chain joins TRBV5-1 to TRBJ2-3; unclear D gene. The length of the CDR3 is 12 residues. Trimming removed 0 bases at V and 5 bases at J, with 4 bases between. The germline gives CDR1 SGHRS, CDR2 YFSETQ. The CDR3 loop is CASSLAIDTQYF. The CDR3 region has the DNA TGCGCCAGCAGCTTGGCCATAGATACGCAGTATTTT.

This clonotype came up a few times. The chain employs TRBV20-1 and TRBJ1-5, with D possibly being TRBD1 (6 bases). There are 12 residues in the CDR3. Trimming removed 6 bases at V and 4 bases at J, with 10 bases between. Germline V gene lookup returns CDR1 DFQATT and CDR2 SNEGSKA (reference sequence). The CDR3 sequence: CSAGGGNQPQHF. The CDR3 coding sequence is TGCAGTGCCGGAGGGGGGAATCAGCCCCAGCATTTT.

The chain is built from TRBV7-2 and TRBJ1-5; D may be TRBD1 (5 bases). Trimming removed 3 bases at V and 7 bases at J, with 16 bases between. The CDR3 is 15 residues long. The V gene's germline CDR1 is SGHTA and CDR2 FQGNSA. CDR3 coding DNA: TGTGCCAGCAGCTTGTCCCAGGGTCGGGTCCAGCCCCAGCATTTT. Protein product: CASSLSQGRVQPQHF.

This sequence joins TRBV4-2 and TRBJ2-7, with 8 positions matching TRBD1. V trimming: 1 base; J trimming: 5 bases; junction bases outside the gene matches: 7. Germline CDR1 is LGHNA and CDR2 is YNFKEQ. The CDR3 is 15 residues long. CDR3 amino acids: CASSQVGQGNHEQYF. The CDR3 DNA follows: TGTGCCAGCAGCCAAGTCGGACAGGGTAACCACGAGCAGTACTTC.

The chain couples TRBV7-2 to TRBJ2-1, with D possibly being TRBD1 or TRBD2 (6 bases each). V dropped 5 bases and J dropped 12 bases, with 26 bases sitting between them. The CDR3 covers 16 residues. Germline CDR1 reads SGHTA; CDR2 reads FQGNSA. CDR3 sequence: CASSQGWGRRDLWQFF. The DNA for the CDR3 is TGTGCCAGCAGCCAGGGCTGGGGGCGGAGGGATCTATGGCAGTTCTTC.

The rearrangement uses TRBV4-3 and TRBJ2-1; D gene unclear. Germline CDR1 and CDR2: LGHNA and YSLEER. V lost 4 bases and J 3 bases, leaving 13 bases between the germline ends. The CDR3 loop spans 15 amino acids. The CDR3 bases are TGCGCCAGCAGCCCATGGGTAGGGAACTACAATGAGCAGTTCTTC. It encodes CASSPWVGNYNEQFF.

The chain recombines TRBV12-3 or TRBV12-4 with TRBJ1-1; D gene uncertain. V dropped 3 bases and J dropped 3 bases, with 11 bases sitting between them. The CDR3 covers 14 residues. The CDR3 loop reads CASSFRAADTEAFF. As DNA, the CDR3 is TGTGCCAGCAGTTTTAGGGCAGCAGACACTGAAGCTTTCTTT.

This clonotype was detected many times. The V and J genes are TRBV5-4 and TRBJ2-5; 8 bases are a match to TRBD1. V shed 4 bases and J 5 bases; nucleotides not matched to a gene: 7. Looked up from germline, CDR1 is SGHNT and CDR2 is YYREEE (reference sequence). The CDR3 runs 14 residues. As DNA, the CDR3 is TGTGCCAGCAGCAGACAGGGGTCGGTGGAGACCCAGTACTTC. This encodes CASSRQGSVETQYF.

J is TRBJ2-3 and V is TRBV24-1; perhaps D is TRBD1 or TRBD2 (5 bases each). The germline gives CDR1 KGHDR, CDR2 SFDVKD. CDR3 length: 15 residues. V lost 3 bases and J lost 10, with 19 bases in between. In nucleotides, the CDR3 is TGTGCCACCAGTGATGGACGCCGGGACCCCCGTGCGCAGTATTTT. It encodes CATSDGRRDPRAQYF.

This clonotype occurred a few times. The chain has TRBV4-1 and TRBJ2-7, with a weak D call TRBD2 (5 bases). CDR1 MGHRA and CDR2 YSYEKL come from the germline V gene. The CDR3 consists of 15 residues. The germline V and J ends were trimmed by 0 bases and 3 bases, with 12 bases remaining between them. In nucleotides, the CDR3 is TGCGCCAGCAGCCAAGACCACACGGGGTACTACGAGCAGTACTTC. It specifies CASSQDHTGYYEQYF.

A few counts support this clonotype. The gene calls are TRBV6-1 and TRBJ1-5; D not certain. Germline CDR1 MNHNS, CDR2 SASEGT. With 8 bases removed from V and 5 bases from J, the gap between germline ends came to 13 bases. The CDR3 loop spans 13 amino acids. The chain's CDR3 is CASGFSQDQPQHF. CDR3 nucleotide sequence: TGTGCCAGCGGATTCTCGCAGGATCAGCCCCAGCATTTT.

This clonotype was seen a few times. This chain uses TRBV18 with TRBJ2-7; 9 nucleotides agree with TRBD1. The CDR3 is made up of 19 amino acids. Germline trimming cut 4 bases from V and 0 bases from J; bases unmatched to any gene: 16. Looked up from germline, CDR1 is KGHSH and CDR2 is LQKENI. The CDR3 DNA is TGTGCCAGCTCACGTAACCTTCCGGGACAGGGCCTAAGCTCCTACGAGCAGTACTTC. This sequence encodes CASSRNLPGQGLSSYEQYF.

The sample holds a few counts of this clonotype. This chain connects TRBV18 to TRBJ2-7, with D maybe TRBD2 (6 bases). The CDR3 is made up of 14 amino acids. From germline, CDR1 is KGHSH and CDR2 LQKENI. The germline V and J ends were trimmed by 3 bases and 5 bases, with 14 bases remaining between them. Here the CDR3 DNA reads TGTGCCAGCTCACCCCGGGACTCCGACAACGAGCAGTACTTC. Encoded protein: CASSPRDSDNEQYF. Based on the CDR3 plus reference TRBV18 and TRBJ2-7, the full variable domain is NAGVMQNPRHLVRRRGQEARLRCSPMKGHSHVYWYRQLPEEGLKFMVYLQKENIIDESGMPKERFSAEFPKEGPSILRIQQVVRGDSAAYFCASSPRDSDNEQYFGPGTRLTVT.

The V call is TRBV7-9, the J call TRBJ1-1; D possibly corresponds to TRBD1 (5 bases). The ends were cut back, 6 bases at V and 1 base at J, with 9 bases in the middle. Germline V gives CDR1 SEHNR, CDR2 FQNEAQ (reference sequence). The CDR3 runs 13 residues. CDR3 coding DNA: TGTGCCAGCAGTGGACAACCGAACACTGAAGCTTTCTTT. Translation gives CASSGQPNTEAFF. Drawing the rest from reference TRBV7-9 and TRBJ1-1, the complete variable domain is DTGVSQNPRHKITKRGQNVTFRCDPISEHNRLYWYRQTLGQGPEFLTYFQNEAQLEKSRLLSDRFSAERPKGSFSTLEIQRTEQGDSAMYLCASSGQPNTEAFFGQGTRLTVV.

This clonotype has just a few counts. The V and J genes are TRBV5-6 and TRBJ1-2, with 8 bases fitting TRBD1. In germline, CDR1 is SGHDT, CDR2 YYEEEE. The CDR3 extends over 16 amino acids. J was trimmed by 4 bases and V by 7 bases; bases with no gene match: 15. CDR3 sequence (DNA): TGTGCCAGCGAACGTGGACCGGGACAGGCCCTCTATGGCTACACCTTC. Amino acid sequence: CASERGPGQALYGYTF.

This clonotype was counted a few times. The chain joins TRBV7-6 to TRBJ1-1; 7 bases map to TRBD1. V lost 5 bases and J lost 4; bases outside the gene matches: 10. This CDR3 has 15 residues. Germline V gene sequence: CDR1 SGHVS, CDR2 FNYEAQ. The CDR3 DNA reads as TGTGCCAGCAGCCAGGGGAGGGGGCAAAGCACTGAAGCTTTCTTT. Its translation: CASSQGRGQSTEAFF.

This chain uses TRBV6-5 with TRBJ1-3, with unresolved D. The germline CDR1 and CDR2 sequences are MNHEY and SVGAGI. Trimming took off 6 bases at V and 0 bases at J, with 9 bases between the two ends. The CDR3 spans 14 residues. The CDR3 DNA follows: TGTGCCAGCAGAGCTATAGACTCTGGAAACACCATATATTTT. Its protein product is CASRAIDSGNTIYF.

Only a few counts were recorded for this clonotype. V usage is TRBV6-5 and J usage is TRBJ1-5; a possible D gene is TRBD1 (6 bases). The germline V gene has CDR1 MNHEY and CDR2 SVGAGI. V lost 6 bases to trimming and J lost 7 bases, with 16 bases between them. CDR3 length: 14 amino acids. CDR3 DNA sequence: TGTGCCAGCAGCTCAGGGGCAGGGGAACAGCCCCAGCATTTT. Protein product: CASSSGAGEQPQHF.

This rearrangement joins TRBV7-9 to TRBJ2-3; TRBD1 matches 7 bases. The length of the CDR3 is 15 residues. V was pared by 4 bases and J by 0 bases, with 4 bases of the junction left unmatched. Per the germline V gene, CDR1 is SEHNR and CDR2 is FQNEAQ (reference sequence). This CDR3 reads CASSSRTGSTDTQYF. The DNA of the CDR3 is TGTGCCAGCAGCTCACGGACAGGAAGCACAGATACGCAGTATTTT.

The table lists this clonotype with a few counts. V is TRBV21-1 and J is TRBJ2-7; no check of the table's D call, TRBD1, against the DNA was made. TRBV21-1 is an annotated pseudogene. The CDR3 totals 18 residues. The CDR3 spells CASTPRAGAEAWGYEQYV. As DNA, the CDR3 is TGTGCCAGCACCCCACGGGCAGGGGCCGAGGCCTGGGGCTACGAGCAGTACGTC.

This clonotype showed up just a few times. This chain connects TRBV7-9 to TRBJ2-7; D remains ambiguous. This CDR3 is built from 14 residues. Germline assignment: CDR1 SEHNR and CDR2 FQNEAQ (reference sequence). V lost 1 base to trimming and J lost 1 base, with 8 bases between them. The CDR3 sequence is CASSLVPGSYEQYF. For the CDR3, the DNA is TGTGCCAGCAGCTTAGTTCCGGGTTCCTACGAGCAGTACTTC.

V and J are TRBV12-3 or TRBV12-4 and TRBJ1-6; D not resolved. The CDR3 is 14 residues long. Trimming took 6 bases from V and 0 from J, leaving 6 bases between them. The CDR3 DNA reads TGTGCCAGCAGAGGTAGCTCCTATAATTCACCCCTCCACTTT. Protein product: CASRGSSYNSPLHF.

The chain recombines TRBV24-1 with TRBJ1-1, with D perhaps TRBD1 (5 bases). The CDR3 consists of 12 residues. Trimming pared 9 bases from V and 5 bases from J, leaving 12 bases between. Germline values: CDR1 KGHDR, CDR2 SFDVKD. CDR3 bases: TGTGCCACCTGGTACAGGACGACTGAAGCTTTCTTT. Its translation: CATWYRTTEAFF.

J is TRBJ2-4 and V is TRBV5-1, with D tentatively TRBD2 (5 bases). Germline V CDR1 and CDR2: SGHRS, YFSETQ. V was cut by 0 bases and J by 1 base, with 8 bases left in between. The CDR3 covers 15 residues. CDR3 protein: CASSLAGWAKNIQYF. CDR3 nucleotides: TGCGCCAGCAGCTTGGCGGGGTGGGCCAAAAACATTCAGTACTTC.

Only a few counts were recorded for this clonotype. The gene calls are TRBV29-1 and TRBJ2-7, with D possibly TRBD1 on 6 matching bases. The CDR3 extends over 13 amino acids. The ends were cut back, 0 bases at V and 2 bases at J, with 8 bases in the middle. The germline V gene encodes CDR1 SQVTM and CDR2 ANQGSEA. CDR3 nucleotide sequence: TGCAGCGTTGAAGAGACAGGCACCTACGAGCAGTACTTC. Protein sequence: CSVEETGTYEQYF.